The T cell receptor beta chain described here comes from a study of T cell responses to AZD1222 COVID-19 vaccine. Study-wide points: At study baseline, merely several AZD1222 recipients were seropositive. Clonal diversity was possibly underestimated, and the donors were mostly white British, with more females. The breadth and depth of Spike-specific TCRs increased once two AZD1222 doses had been given.

Sequencing was performed with immunoSEQ multiplex PCR; in TCRdb, only in-frame clones are kept and a portion is missing. The repertoire includes 65,000 to 95,000 clones, more than 75% of them detected once, and roughly a fifth sits in the top ten. The CDR3 totals 10 residues. Trimming pared 6 bases from V and 6 bases from J, leaving 2 bases between. The germline CDR1 and CDR2 sequences are LNHDA and SQIVND (reference sequence). About this clone itself: Its specificity is unknown.

This chain uses TRBV19 with TRBJ2-2; no clear D gene. The clonotype was recovered from an adult in good health. Source: peripheral blood, taken on day 0 of AZD1222 vaccination. This CDR3 is CASRPGELFF. CDR3 sequence (DNA): TGTGCCAGTAGGCCCGGGGAGCTGTTTTTT.